This TCR beta chain is from a study of cytomegalovirus exposure and HLA in healthy donors. This CDR3 is built from 14 residues. Germline CDR1 is MNHEY and CDR2 is SMNVEV (reference sequence). With 4 bases clipped from V and 5 bases from J, the junction kept 7 bases outside the gene matches. Data came from immunoSEQ multiplex PCR; TCRdb stores just in-frame clones and leaves some out. Seen here are about 130,000 clones, roughly 95% observed once, and the top ten hold about 1.7%. The clonotype was recovered from a man younger than 35 in good health and CMV-seronegative. Sequenced material: PBMCs. The rearrangement uses TRBV27 and TRBJ1-2, with TRBD1 matching over 7 bases. CDR3 in amino acids: CASSSPGQPYGYTF. CDR3 DNA: TGTGCCAGCAGTTCTCCGGGACAGCCTTATGGCTACACCTTC.